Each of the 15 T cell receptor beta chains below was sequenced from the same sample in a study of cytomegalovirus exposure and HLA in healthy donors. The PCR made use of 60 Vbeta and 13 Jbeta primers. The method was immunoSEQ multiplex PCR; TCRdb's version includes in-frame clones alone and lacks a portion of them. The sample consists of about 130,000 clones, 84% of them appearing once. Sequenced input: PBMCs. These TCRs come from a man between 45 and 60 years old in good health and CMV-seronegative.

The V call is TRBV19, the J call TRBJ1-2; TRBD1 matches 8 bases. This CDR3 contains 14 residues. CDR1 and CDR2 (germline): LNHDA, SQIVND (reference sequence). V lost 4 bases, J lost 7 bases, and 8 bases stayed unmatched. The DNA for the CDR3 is TGTGCCAGTAGTAAATCAGGGGGCGCGTCTGGCTACACCTTC. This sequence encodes CASSKSGGASGYTF. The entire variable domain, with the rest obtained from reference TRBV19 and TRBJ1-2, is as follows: DGGITQSPKYLFRKEGQNVTLSCEQNLNHDAMYWYRQDPGQGLRLIYYSQIVNDFQKGDIAEGYSVSREKKESFPLTVTSAQKNPTAFYLCASSKSGGASGYTFGSGTRLTVV.

CDR3 region: CASSRGLAGVGEQYF. The CDR3 nucleotides are TGTGCCAGCAGCAGGGGACTAGCGGGGGTAGGTGAGCAGTACTTC. This rearrangement joins TRBV7-2 to TRBJ2-7, with 14 bases fitting TRBD2. This CDR3 has 15 residues. V shed 5 bases, J shed 7 bases, and the junction held 7 bases outside the gene matches. Germline V CDR1 and CDR2: SGHTA, FQGNSA.

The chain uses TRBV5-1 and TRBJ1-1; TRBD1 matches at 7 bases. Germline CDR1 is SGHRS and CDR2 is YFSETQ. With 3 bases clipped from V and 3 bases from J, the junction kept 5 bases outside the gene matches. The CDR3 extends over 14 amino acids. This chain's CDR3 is CASSYNTGDTEAFF. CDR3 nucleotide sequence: TGCGCCAGCAGCTACAATACAGGGGACACTGAAGCTTTCTTT.

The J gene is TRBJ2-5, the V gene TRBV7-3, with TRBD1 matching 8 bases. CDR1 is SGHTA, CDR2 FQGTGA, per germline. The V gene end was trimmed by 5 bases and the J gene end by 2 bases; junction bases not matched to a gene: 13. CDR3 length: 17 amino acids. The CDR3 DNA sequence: TGTGCCAGCAGCCTAGGAGGGGGACAGGCATTACAAGAGACCCAGTACTTC. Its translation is CASSLGGGQALQETQYF.

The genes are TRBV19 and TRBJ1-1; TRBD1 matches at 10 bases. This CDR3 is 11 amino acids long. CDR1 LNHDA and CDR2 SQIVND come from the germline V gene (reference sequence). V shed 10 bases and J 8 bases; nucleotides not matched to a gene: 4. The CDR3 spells CATDRGMEAFF. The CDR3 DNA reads TGTGCCACGGACAGGGGGATGGAAGCTTTCTTT.

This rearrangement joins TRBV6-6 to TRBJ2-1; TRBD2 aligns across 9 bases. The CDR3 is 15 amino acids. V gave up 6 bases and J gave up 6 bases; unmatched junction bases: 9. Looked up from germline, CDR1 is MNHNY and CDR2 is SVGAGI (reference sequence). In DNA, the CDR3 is TGTGCCAGCAGGGAATTTGGACTAGCGATCAATGAGCAGTTCTTC. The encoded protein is CASREFGLAINEQFF.

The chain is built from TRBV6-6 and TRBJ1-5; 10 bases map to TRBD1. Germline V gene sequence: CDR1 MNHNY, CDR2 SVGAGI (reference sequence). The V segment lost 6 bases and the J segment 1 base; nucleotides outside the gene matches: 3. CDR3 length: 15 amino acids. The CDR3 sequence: CASRRDRGSNQPQHF. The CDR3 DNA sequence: TGTGCCAGCAGAAGGGACAGGGGAAGCAATCAGCCCCAGCATTTT.

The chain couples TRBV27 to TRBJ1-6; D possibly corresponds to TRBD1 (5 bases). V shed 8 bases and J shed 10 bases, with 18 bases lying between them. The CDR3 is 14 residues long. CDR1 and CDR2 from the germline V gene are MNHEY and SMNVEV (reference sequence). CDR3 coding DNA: TGTGCCAGCCGGGGAGGGACGTCTACGTCACCCCTCCACTTT. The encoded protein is CASRGGTSTSPLHF.

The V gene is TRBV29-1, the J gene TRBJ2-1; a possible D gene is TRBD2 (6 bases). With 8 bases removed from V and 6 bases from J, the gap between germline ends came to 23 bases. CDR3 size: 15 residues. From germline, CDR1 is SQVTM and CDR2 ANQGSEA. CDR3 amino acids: CSFLGGHPTINEQFF. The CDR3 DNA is TGCAGCTTCCTTGGAGGGCACCCCACCATCAATGAGCAGTTCTTC.

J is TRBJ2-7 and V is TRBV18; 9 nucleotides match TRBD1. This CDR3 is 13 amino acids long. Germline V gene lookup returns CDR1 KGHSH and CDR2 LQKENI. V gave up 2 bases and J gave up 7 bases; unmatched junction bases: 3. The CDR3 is CASSPSTGGEQYF. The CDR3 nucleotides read TGTGCCAGCTCACCATCGACAGGGGGGGAGCAGTACTTC.

The CDR3 DNA is TGCGCCAGCAGTCTCGACCGGGACACTCACACAGATACGCAGTATTTT. This translates into CASSLDRDTHTDTQYF. The chain uses TRBV5-1 and TRBJ2-3, with D perhaps matching TRBD1 (6 bases). Trimming removed 5 bases at V and 2 bases at J, with 18 bases between. Germline CDR1 and CDR2: SGHRS and YFSETQ. This CDR3 contains 16 residues.

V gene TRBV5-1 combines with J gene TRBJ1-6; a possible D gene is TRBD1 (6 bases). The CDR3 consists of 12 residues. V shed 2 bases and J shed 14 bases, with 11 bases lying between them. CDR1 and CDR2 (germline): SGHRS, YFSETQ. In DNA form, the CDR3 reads TGCGCCAGCAGCTTCCCAGGGGAGACCCTCCACTTT. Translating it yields CASSFPGETLHF.

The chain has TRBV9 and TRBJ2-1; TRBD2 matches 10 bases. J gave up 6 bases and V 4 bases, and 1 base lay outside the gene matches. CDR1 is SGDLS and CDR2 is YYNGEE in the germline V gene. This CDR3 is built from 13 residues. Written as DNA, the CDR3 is TGTGCCAGCAGCCGACTAGCGGGCAATGAGCAGTTCTTC. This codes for CASSRLAGNEQFF.

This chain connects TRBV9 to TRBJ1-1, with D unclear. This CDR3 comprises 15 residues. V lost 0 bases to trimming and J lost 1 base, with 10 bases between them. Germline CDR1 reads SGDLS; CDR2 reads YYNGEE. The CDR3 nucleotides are TGTGCCAGCAGCGTAGAGGAGGGCCAGAACACTGAAGCTTTCTTT. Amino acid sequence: CASSVEEGQNTEAFF. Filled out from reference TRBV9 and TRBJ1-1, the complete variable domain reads DSGVTQTPKHLITATGQRVTLRCSPRSGDLSVYWYQQSLDQGLQFLIQYYNGEERAKGNILERFSAQQFPDLHSELNLSSLELGDSALYFCASSVEEGQNTEAFFGQGTRLTVV.

The CDR3 DNA follows: TGTGCCAGCAGCTTGGCCGCCAATCAGCCCCAGCATTTT. This gives the protein CASSLAANQPQHF. The chain carries TRBV7-2 and TRBJ1-5; D is unclear. The CDR3 loop spans 13 amino acids. CDR1 is SGHTA and CDR2 is FQGNSA in the germline V gene. V lost 3 bases to trimming and J lost 3 bases, with 6 bases between them.